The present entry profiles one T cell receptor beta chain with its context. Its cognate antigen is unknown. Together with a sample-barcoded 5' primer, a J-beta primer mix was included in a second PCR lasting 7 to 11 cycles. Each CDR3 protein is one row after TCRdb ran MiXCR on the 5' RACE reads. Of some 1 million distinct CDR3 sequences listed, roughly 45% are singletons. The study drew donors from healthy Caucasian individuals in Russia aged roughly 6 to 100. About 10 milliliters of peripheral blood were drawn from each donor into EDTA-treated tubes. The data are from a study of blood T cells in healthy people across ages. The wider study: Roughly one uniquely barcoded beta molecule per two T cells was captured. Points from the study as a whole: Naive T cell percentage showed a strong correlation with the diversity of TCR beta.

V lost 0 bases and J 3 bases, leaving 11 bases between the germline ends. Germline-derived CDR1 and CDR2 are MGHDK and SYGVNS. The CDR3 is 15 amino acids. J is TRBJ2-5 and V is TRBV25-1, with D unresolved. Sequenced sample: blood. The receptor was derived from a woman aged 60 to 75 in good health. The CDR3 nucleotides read TGTGCCAGCAGTGAATATAAGGCGGAGAAAGAGACCCAGTACTTC. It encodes CASSEYKAEKETQYF.